A single sample gave rise to the 22 T cell receptor beta chains below, sequenced in a study of blood T cell repertoires in COVID-19. Profiling relied on immunoSEQ multiplex PCR, and the TCRdb table lists in-frame clones only, not all of them. There are about 180,000 clones in the sample; more than 70% occur only once, and around a sixth lies in the top ten. The sample taken for sequencing was peripheral blood. All receptors come from a person between 65 and 79 years old with COVID-19, enrolled during active disease.

V usage is TRBV4-3 and J usage is TRBJ2-3; tentatively, D is TRBD1 (6 bases). The CDR3 runs to 16 residues. Trimming removed 2 bases at V and 2 bases at J, with 14 bases between. The V gene's germline CDR1 is LGHNA and CDR2 YSLEER. In nucleotides, the CDR3 is TGCGCCAGCAGCCAACTACCTAGGACAGCCACAGATACGCAGTATTTT. Protein: CASSQLPRTATDTQYF.

V is TRBV6-1 and J is TRBJ2-7; a weak D match, TRBD1 (6 bases). Trimming shortened V by 7 bases and J by 2 bases, and 9 bases separated the two germline ends. Germline V gives CDR1 MNHNS, CDR2 SASEGT. The CDR3 covers 12 residues. CDR3 coding DNA: TGTGCCAGCAAGGACAGCGCCTACGAGCAGTACTTC. Its translation is CASKDSAYEQYF.

This clone was seen only a few times. This sequence joins TRBV6-1 and TRBJ2-3; TRBD1 is a possible D gene (5 bases). The CDR3 extends over 14 amino acids. The V and J ends lost 2 bases and 3 bases respectively, with 9 bases between them. Germline CDR1 reads MNHNS; CDR2 reads SASEGT. As DNA, the CDR3 is TGTGCCAGCAGTGAAATGACAGCGACAGATACGCAGTATTTT. Translating it yields CASSEMTATDTQYF.

This chain joins TRBV19 and TRBJ1-1, with a possible D match to TRBD1 (5 bases). The V and J ends lost 9 bases and 1 base respectively, with 15 bases between them. Germline V CDR1 and CDR2: LNHDA, SQIVND (reference sequence). The CDR3 contains 14 residues. The CDR3 sequence is CASLRMGQNTEAFF. The CDR3 bases are TGTGCCAGCTTACGAATGGGGCAGAACACTGAAGCTTTCTTT.

The chain carries TRBV29-1 and TRBJ1-1, with D unresolved. CDR3 length: 12 amino acids. Looked up from germline, CDR1 is SQVTM and CDR2 is ANQGSEA. Between the trimmed V and J ends, which lost 3 bases and 0 bases, there was a span of 5 bases. CDR3 bases: TGCAGCGTTGACAAAATGAACACTGAAGCTTTCTTT. Amino acids: CSVDKMNTEAFF.

This clone came up once. The same CDR3 arises from other DNA sequences in this sample as well. The V and J genes are TRBV5-8 and TRBJ2-7, with D perhaps TRBD2 (6 bases). Trimming removed 4 bases from V and 6 bases from J, with 20 bases in between. Looked up from germline, CDR1 is SGHTS and CDR2 is YDEGEE. The CDR3 runs to 15 residues. As DNA, the CDR3 is TGTGCCAGCAGCCTGTGGGTAGCGGCGGAAATCGAGCAGTACTTC. Translating it yields CASSLWVAAEIEQYF.

This chain connects TRBV7-3 to TRBJ2-2; 8 bases line up with TRBD2. With V trimmed by 5 bases and J by 4 bases, 6 bases remained unmatched. The germline V gene has CDR1 SGHTA and CDR2 FQGTGA. The CDR3 is 15 amino acids. The CDR3 spells CASSPGLGFTGELFF. CDR3 DNA sequence: TGTGCCAGCAGCCCGGGACTAGGGTTCACCGGGGAGCTGTTTTTT.

The gene calls are TRBV5-1 and TRBJ1-1; D remains unclear. The CDR3 is 15 amino acids. Germline CDR1 SGHRS, CDR2 YFSETQ. V was pared by 4 bases and J by 0 bases, with 13 bases between. This CDR3 reads CASSPGVRLNTEAFF. The CDR3 DNA follows: TGCGCCAGCAGCCCTGGTGTGAGGCTGAACACTGAAGCTTTCTTT.

This chain uses TRBV10-3 with TRBJ1-4; 7 positions match TRBD1. V lost 6 bases, J lost 5 bases, and 6 bases stayed unmatched. CDR3 length: 14 amino acids. Germline-derived CDR1 and CDR2 are ENHRY and SYGVKD. The CDR3 nucleotides read TGTGCCATCAGGGGGACAGATTCGAATGAAAAACTGTTTTTT. Encoded protein: CAIRGTDSNEKLFF.

The chain carries TRBV9 and TRBJ1-3, with D perhaps TRBD1 (6 bases). The CDR3 runs to 14 residues. V gave up 4 bases and J gave up 0 bases, with 8 bases separating them. Looked up from germline, CDR1 is SGDLS and CDR2 is YYNGEE. The CDR3, as DNA: TGTGCCAGCAGCACAGGGAGCTCTGGAAACACCATATATTTT. This encodes CASSTGSSGNTIYF. Together with reference TRBV9 and TRBJ1-3, the CDR3 gives the full variable domain: DSGVTQTPKHLITATGQRVTLRCSPRSGDLSVYWYQQSLDQGLQFLIQYYNGEERAKGNILERFSAQQFPDLHSELNLSSLELGDSALYFCASSTGSSGNTIYFGEGSWLTVV.

The gene calls are TRBV7-2 and TRBJ2-5; a possible D gene is TRBD1 (6 bases). From germline, CDR1 is SGHTA and CDR2 FQGNSA. The length of the CDR3 is 18 residues. V was shortened by 4 bases and J by 2 bases, with 23 bases between the two germline ends. The chain's CDR3 is CASSSFSTGRLIQETQYF. In DNA form, the CDR3 reads TGTGCCAGCAGCTCATTTAGTACAGGGCGACTCATTCAAGAGACCCAGTACTTC.

The gene calls are TRBV7-2 and TRBJ1-6; 9 nucleotides agree with TRBD1. CDR1 and CDR2 from the germline V gene are SGHTA and FQGNSA. J was trimmed by 9 bases and V by 4 bases; bases with no gene match: 7. The length of the CDR3 is 15 residues. CDR3 region: CASSSKQGAGSPLHF. The CDR3 DNA is TGTGCCAGCAGCTCAAAACAGGGGGCTGGTTCACCCCTCCACTTT.

The V call is TRBV6-6, the J call TRBJ2-7, with unresolved D. Germline V gives CDR1 MNHNY, CDR2 SVGAGI (reference sequence). Trimming pared 6 bases from V and 2 bases from J, leaving 8 bases between. This CDR3 is built from 12 residues. The CDR3 here is CASRKDTYEQYF. In DNA, the CDR3 is TGTGCCAGCAGAAAAGACACCTACGAGCAGTACTTC.

This chain connects TRBV18 to TRBJ1-2, with 7 bases matching TRBD1. The germline CDR1 and CDR2 sequences are KGHSH and LQKENI. This CDR3 spans 17 amino acids. V gave up 6 bases and J gave up 0 bases; unmatched junction bases: 13. The CDR3 DNA is TGTGCCAGCTCCCCATCCCAGGGGGGAGCCTCTAACTATGGCTACACCTTC. Residues: CASSPSQGGASNYGYTF.

In this sample, this clone turned up once. The V call is TRBV7-3, the J call TRBJ2-5; 9 positions match TRBD1. Germline V CDR1 and CDR2: SGHTA, FQGTGA. This CDR3 region has 15 residues. With V trimmed by 4 bases and J by 5 bases, 8 bases remained unmatched. The CDR3 DNA reads as TGTGCCAGCAGCTGGACCGGGACAGGGCGGGAGACCCAGTACTTC. This sequence encodes CASSWTGTGRETQYF.

The CDR3 nucleotides are TGTGCCATCAGCTTCGGTACTCGGGGGGACACCGGGGAGCTGTTTTTT. Protein sequence: CAISFGTRGDTGELFF. V gene TRBV10-3 combines with J gene TRBJ2-2; TRBD2 aligns across 7 bases. This CDR3 has 16 residues. Unmatched junction bases numbered 10, after V lost 6 bases and J lost 3 bases. Germline V gene data show CDR1 as ENHRY and CDR2 as SYGVKD.

The chain is built from TRBV28 and TRBJ2-7; a possible D gene is TRBD2 (7 bases). V dropped 2 bases and J dropped 2 bases, with 10 bases sitting between them. There are 14 residues in the CDR3. Per the germline V gene, CDR1 is MDHEN and CDR2 is SYDVKM. The CDR3 DNA is TGTGCCAGCAGTTTACACGGGGGGCCCTACGAGCAGTACTTC. This sequence encodes CASSLHGGPYEQYF. Complete variable domain (other parts from reference TRBV28 and TRBJ2-7): DVKVTQSSRYLVKRTGEKVFLECVQDMDHENMFWYRQDPGLGLRLIYFSYDVKMKEKGDIPEGYSVSREKKERFSLILESASTNQTSMYLCASSLHGGPYEQYFGPGTRLTVT.

The chain is built from TRBV6-4 and TRBJ1-1; TRBD1 aligns across 9 bases. Germline values: CDR1 MRHNA, CDR2 SNTAGT. The CDR3 loop spans 12 amino acids. With 6 bases clipped from V and 7 bases from J, the junction kept 3 bases outside the gene matches. CDR3 sequence reads: CASRQGAYEAFF. The CDR3 nucleotides read TGTGCCAGCAGACAGGGGGCCTATGAAGCTTTCTTT.

This clone was counted only a few times. This chain links TRBV28 with TRBJ1-1, with unresolved D. The V end lost 6 bases, the J end lost 0 bases, and 11 bases lay between the germline ends. The CDR3 totals 14 residues. Germline CDR1 is MDHEN and CDR2 is SYDVKM. CDR3 in amino acids: CASRYGEMNTEAFF. The CDR3 DNA reads TGTGCCAGCAGATACGGGGAGATGAACACTGAAGCTTTCTTT.

CDR3 amino acids: CASRPGLAETYEQYF. As DNA, the CDR3 is TGTGCCAGCAGACCTGGACTAGCGGAGACCTACGAGCAGTACTTC. The chain carries TRBV3-1 (or the pseudogene TRBV3-2) and TRBJ2-7, with TRBD2 matching over 10 bases. Germline V lookup: CDR1 LGHDT, CDR2 YNNKEL (reference sequence). V lost 6 bases and J lost 2; bases outside the gene matches: 7. This CDR3 spans 15 amino acids.

The chain employs TRBV19 and TRBJ1-6; D gene unclear. The V end lost 4 bases, the J end lost 7 bases, and 11 bases lay between the germline ends. The CDR3 contains 14 residues. Germline values: CDR1 LNHDA, CDR2 SQIVND (reference sequence). CDR3 amino acids: CASSTRGENSPLHF. The CDR3 region has the DNA TGTGCCAGTAGTACGCGGGGAGAGAATTCACCCCTCCACTTT.

J is TRBJ2-5 and V is TRBV5-8, with TRBD1 identical over 9 bases. CDR1 is SGHTS and CDR2 is YDEGEE in the germline V gene. V lost 0 bases and J lost 4; bases outside the gene matches: 4. CDR3 length: 15 residues. The CDR3 protein is CASSLGTGAPETQYF. The CDR3 nucleotides are TGTGCCAGCAGCTTGGGGACAGGGGCCCCAGAGACCCAGTACTTC.